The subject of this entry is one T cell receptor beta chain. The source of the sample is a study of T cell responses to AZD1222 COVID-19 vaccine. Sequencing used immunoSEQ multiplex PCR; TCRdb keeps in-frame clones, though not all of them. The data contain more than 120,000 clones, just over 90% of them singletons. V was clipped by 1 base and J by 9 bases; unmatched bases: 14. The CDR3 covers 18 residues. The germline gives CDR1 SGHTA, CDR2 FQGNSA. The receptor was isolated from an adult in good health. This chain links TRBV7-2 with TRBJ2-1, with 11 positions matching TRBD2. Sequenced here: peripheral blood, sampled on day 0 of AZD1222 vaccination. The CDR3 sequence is CASSLGGSGLAGGSEQFF. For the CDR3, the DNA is TGTGCCAGCAGCTTAGGTGGCTCTGGGCTAGCGGGAGGTAGTGAGCAGTTCTTC.